This T cell receptor beta chain was recovered during a study of CD8+CD57+ T cells in acquired aplastic anemia. Study at large: Average DNA yield from sorted CD4+ and CD8+ cells was approximately 3 ug. General study findings and limits: Common to patients and controls were twenty-nine CD8+ CDR3 sequences.

TCR beta VDJ and CDR3 were profiled, and genomic DNA was the template. TCRdb fed the reads into MiXCR, producing one record per CDR3 protein. The sample yields 80,000 or so distinct CDR3 sequences, roughly two thirds seen once. The CDR3 runs to 13 residues. Germline V gene lookup returns CDR1 ENHRY and CDR2 SYGVKD. The V segment lost 4 bases and the J segment 4 bases; nucleotides outside the gene matches: 2. Patients who underwent sequencing had shown CD8+CD57+ cell expansion by flow cytometry. This clonotype was found a few times. Its antigen remains unknown. The sequencing input was sorted CD4+, CD8+, or CD8+CD57+ T cells (not recorded which) from PBMCs. The TCR originated in a human donor with aplastic anemia. This chain links TRBV10-3 with TRBJ2-7; the match to TRBD1 covers 9 bases. The CDR3 DNA is TGTGCCATCAGTGGGGGACAGGGATACGAGCAGTACTTC. It encodes CAISGGQGYEQYF.